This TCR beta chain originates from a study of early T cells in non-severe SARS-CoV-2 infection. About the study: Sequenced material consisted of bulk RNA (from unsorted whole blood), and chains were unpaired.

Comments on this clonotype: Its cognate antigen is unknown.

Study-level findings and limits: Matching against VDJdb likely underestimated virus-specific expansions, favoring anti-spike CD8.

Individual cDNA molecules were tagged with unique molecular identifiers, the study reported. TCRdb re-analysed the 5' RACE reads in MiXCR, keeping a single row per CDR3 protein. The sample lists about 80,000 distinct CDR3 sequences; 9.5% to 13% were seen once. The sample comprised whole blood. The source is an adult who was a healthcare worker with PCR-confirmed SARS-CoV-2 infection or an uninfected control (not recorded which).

The CDR3 here is CSVERRLGKNIQYF. In nucleotides, the CDR3 is TGCAGCGTTGAACGGAGATTAGGCAAAAACATTCAGTACTTC. The gene calls are TRBV29-1 and TRBJ2-4, with D hard to call. V was pared by 2 bases and J by 3 bases, with 11 bases between. The CDR3 runs 14 residues. The V gene's germline CDR1 is SQVTM and CDR2 ANQGSEA.